This T cell receptor (beta chain) was sequenced in a study of T cells in Graves' hyperthyroidism and ophthalmopathy. Study in general: The initial diagnosis was the point when peripheral blood was collected, ahead of any treatment. Study results and caveats: With a median lead of around 6.7 months before onset, the model predicted ophthalmopathy.

A note on this clonotype: What it binds is unknown.

Trimming shortened V by 0 bases and J by 4 bases, and 9 bases separated the two germline ends. Germline V gives CDR1 WNHNN, CDR2 SYGVQD (reference sequence). This CDR3 is 14 amino acids long. Using RNA transcripts as the source, TCR beta CDR3 regions were amplified. HTBI primers were the set used in a first-round RT-PCR of the TCR CDR3. TCRdb reprocessed the multiplex PCR reads via MiXCR and lists one record per CDR3 protein. The table lists 550,000 to 600,000 distinct CDR3 sequences, 16% of them singletons. Sequenced material: blood. The receptor comes from a woman aged 18-30 years with Graves' hyperthyroidism. The chain recombines TRBV10-1 with TRBJ1-1; D gene unclear. The CDR3 here is CASSESGFSTEAFF. CDR3 sequence (DNA): TGCGCCAGCAGTGAGTCGGGATTCAGCACTGAAGCTTTCTTT.